This TCR beta chain was obtained from a study of T-cell memory formation after mild COVID-19. One entry per CDR3 protein results from TCRdb running MiXCR on the 5' RACE reads. The data contain a few hundred thousand distinct CDR3 sequences, approximately 25% of them singletons. The CDR3 has 17 residues. The V gene lost 4 bases and the J gene lost 2 bases, with 16 bases spanning the gap. CDR1 KGHDR and CDR2 SFDVKD come from the germline V gene. The V call is TRBV24-1, the J call TRBJ2-2, with D hard to call. The sample taken for sequencing was PBMCs or a T cell subset sorted from them (not recorded which). The source of this sequence is an adult woman who had mild COVID-19 (a few samples of this study predate the infection). Cell type and time point are not known. Written as DNA, the CDR3 is TGTGCCACCAGTGAACAAACAGAGACCTACAACACCGGGGAGCTGTTTTTT. Translating it yields CATSEQTETYNTGELFF.